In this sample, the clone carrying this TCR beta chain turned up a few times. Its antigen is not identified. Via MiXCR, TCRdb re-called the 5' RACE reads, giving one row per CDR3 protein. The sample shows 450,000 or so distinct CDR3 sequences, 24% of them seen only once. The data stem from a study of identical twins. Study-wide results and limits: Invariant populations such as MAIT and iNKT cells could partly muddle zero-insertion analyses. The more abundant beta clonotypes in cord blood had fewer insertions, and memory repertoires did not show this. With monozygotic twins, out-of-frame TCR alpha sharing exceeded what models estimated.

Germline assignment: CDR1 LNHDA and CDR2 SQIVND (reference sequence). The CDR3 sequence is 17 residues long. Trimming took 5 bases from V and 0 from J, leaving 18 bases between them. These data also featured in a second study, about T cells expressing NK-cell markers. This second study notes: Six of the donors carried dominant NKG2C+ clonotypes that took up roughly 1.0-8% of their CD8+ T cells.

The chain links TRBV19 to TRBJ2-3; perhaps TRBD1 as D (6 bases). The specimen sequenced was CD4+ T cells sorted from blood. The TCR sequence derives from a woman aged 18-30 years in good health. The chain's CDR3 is CASSPRTVLTSTDTQYF. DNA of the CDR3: TGTGCCAGTAGTCCCCGGACAGTTTTAACTAGCACAGATACGCAGTATTTT.